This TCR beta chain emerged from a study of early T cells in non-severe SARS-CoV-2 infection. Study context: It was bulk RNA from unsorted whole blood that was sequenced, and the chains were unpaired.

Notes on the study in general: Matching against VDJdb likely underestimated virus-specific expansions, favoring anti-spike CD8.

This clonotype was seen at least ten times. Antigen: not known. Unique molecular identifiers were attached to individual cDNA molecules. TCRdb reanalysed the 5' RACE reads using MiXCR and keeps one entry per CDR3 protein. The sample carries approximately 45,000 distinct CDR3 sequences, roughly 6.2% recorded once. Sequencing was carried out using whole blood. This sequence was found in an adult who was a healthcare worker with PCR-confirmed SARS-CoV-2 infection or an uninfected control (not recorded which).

In DNA, the CDR3 is TGTGCCAGCATGGGGGAACCCAGGGGGCATGTCTACGAGCAGTACTTC. It specifies CASMGEPRGHVYEQYF. The gene calls are TRBV5-6 and TRBJ2-7; TRBD1 matches at 8 bases. V shed 6 bases and J 3 bases; nucleotides not matched to a gene: 14. The CDR3 runs to 16 residues. CDR1 SGHDT and CDR2 YYEEEE come from the germline V gene.